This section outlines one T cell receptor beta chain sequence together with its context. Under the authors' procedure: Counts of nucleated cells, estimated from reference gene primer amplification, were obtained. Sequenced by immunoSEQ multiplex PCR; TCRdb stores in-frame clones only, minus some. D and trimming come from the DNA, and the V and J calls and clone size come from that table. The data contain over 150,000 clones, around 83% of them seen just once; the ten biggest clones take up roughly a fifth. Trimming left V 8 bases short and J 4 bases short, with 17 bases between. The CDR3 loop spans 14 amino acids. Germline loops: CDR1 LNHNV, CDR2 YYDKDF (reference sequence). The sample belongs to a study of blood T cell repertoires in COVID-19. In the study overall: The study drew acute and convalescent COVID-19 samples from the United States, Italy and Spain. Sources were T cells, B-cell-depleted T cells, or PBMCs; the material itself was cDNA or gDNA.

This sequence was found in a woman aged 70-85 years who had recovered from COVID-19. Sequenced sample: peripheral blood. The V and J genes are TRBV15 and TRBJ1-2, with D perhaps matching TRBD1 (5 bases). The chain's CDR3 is CATYGGRGSYGYTF. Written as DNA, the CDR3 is TGTGCCACCTATGGGGGGAGGGGTAGCTATGGCTACACCTTC.